This TCR beta chain was identified during a study of CD8 T cells in ankylosing spondylitis. Overall study findings and caveats: Significantly higher representation of disease-linked clones was reported for matched ankylosing spondylitis synovial fluid. A number of the motif variants had already been described in reactive arthritis synovial fluid and blood. What seemed typical of ankylosing spondylitis blood was a TCR beta motif built from about 8 highly homologous variants.

A quantitative 5'-RACE method, one with molecular barcodes, was used to make TCR beta libraries. TCRdb re-called the 5' RACE reads through MiXCR, storing one row per CDR3 protein. Here the sample spans more than 100,000 distinct CDR3 sequences, roughly an eighth being singletons. In this sample, this clonotype turned up many times. What it recognizes is unknown. Per germline, CDR1 SGHDN and CDR2 FVKESK. V lost 2 bases, J lost 1 base, and 14 bases lay in between. There are 16 residues in the CDR3. The material sequenced was blood, either unsorted or a sorted T cell fraction (not recorded which). The chain combines TRBV14 with TRBJ1-1, with D uncertain. This clonotype was sampled from a female donor with ankylosing spondylitis or in good health (not recorded which). CDR3 region: CASSQISITSNTEAFF. DNA of the CDR3: TGTGCCAGCAGCCAAATTTCCATCACCTCGAACACTGAAGCTTTCTTT. Full variable domain (rest looked up from reference TRBV14 and TRBJ1-1): EAGVTQFPSHSVIEKGQTVTLRCDPISGHDNLYWYRRVMGKEIKFLLHFVKESKQDESGMPNNRFLAERTGGTYSTLKVQPAELEDSGVYFCASSQISITSNTEAFFGQGTRLTVV.